This TCR beta chain was captured in a study of cytomegalovirus exposure and HLA in healthy donors. Whole-study results and caveats: Of the V segments, some could not be distinguished, including TRBV6-2 and TRBV6-3, and were excluded.

CDR1 and CDR2 from the germline V gene are MNHEY and SMNVEV (reference sequence). V gave up 3 bases and J gave up 0 bases; unmatched junction bases: 3. The CDR3 runs 17 residues. In the case of this clone: The antigen remains unidentified.

PCR amplification relied on 60 Vbeta primers (plus 13 Jbeta primers). Sequencing used immunoSEQ multiplex PCR; TCRdb keeps in-frame clones, though not all of them. Its clone listing holds about 65,000 clones. V and J are TRBV27 and TRBJ1-3; 12 bases line up with TRBD1. Sequenced: PBMCs. This TCR came from a boy between 10 and 17 years old in good health and CMV-seronegative. The CDR3 sequence: CASSLGTGGPSGNTIYF. The DNA for the CDR3 is TGTGCCAGCAGTTTGGGGACAGGGGGCCCCTCTGGAAACACCATATATTTT.